These 10 T cell receptor beta chains came from one sample sequenced in a study of cytomegalovirus exposure and HLA in healthy donors. Vbeta (60) and Jbeta (13) primers were used in the PCR. Measured with immunoSEQ multiplex PCR; TCRdb has only the in-frame clones, and not every one. The data hold about 82,000 clones, with around 79% observed a single time. The specimen was PBMCs. These receptor sequences come from a human donor in good health.

This clone was counted a few times. The genes are TRBV6-4 and TRBJ2-6, with TRBD1 matching over 10 bases. The V segment lost 6 bases and the J segment 0 bases; nucleotides outside the gene matches: 11. CDR3 size: 19 residues. Germline V gives CDR1 MRHNA, CDR2 SNTAGT. CDR3 coding DNA: TGTGCCAGCAGCCCGGAAGGGACAGGGGTCTTCTCTGGGGCCAACGTCCTGACTTTC. It is translated as CASSPEGTGVFSGANVLTF.

This clone was seen a few times. J is TRBJ2-5 and V is TRBV6-5; D is possibly TRBD1 (5 bases). Trimming shortened V by 2 bases and J by 4 bases, and 8 bases separated the two germline ends. The CDR3 is made up of 13 amino acids. CDR1 is MNHEY, CDR2 SVGAGI, per germline. CDR3 in amino acids: CASSYRGGETQYF. CDR3 nucleotides: TGTGCCAGCAGTTACAGGGGTGGAGAGACCCAGTACTTC.

The chain carries TRBV5-1 and TRBJ1-2, with 9 bases aligning to TRBD1. There are 14 residues in the CDR3. V was clipped by 6 bases and J by 3 bases; unmatched bases: 6. CDR1 is SGHRS and CDR2 is YFSETQ in the germline V gene. CDR3 protein: CASNPGQGHYGYTF. In nucleotides, the CDR3 is TGCGCCAGCAACCCGGGACAGGGACACTATGGCTACACCTTC.

CDR3: CASKTPTGSGSNQPQHF. The DNA of the CDR3 is TGTGCCAGTAAAACTCCCACGGGGTCCGGTAGCAATCAGCCCCAGCATTTT. The gene calls are TRBV19 and TRBJ1-5; D unclear. The CDR3 has 17 residues. Germline lookup yields CDR1 LNHDA and CDR2 SQIVND (reference sequence). V lost 7 bases to trimming and J lost 0 bases, with 19 bases between them.

The chain has TRBV2 and TRBJ1-2; D is ambiguous. V lost 4 bases and J lost 4, with 7 bases in between. The CDR3 is made up of 12 amino acids. Germline V gives CDR1 SNHLY, CDR2 FYNNEI. CDR3 DNA sequence: TGTGCCAGCAGTGGGGAGAGCTATGGCTACACCTTC. It encodes CASSGESYGYTF.

The V and J genes are TRBV7-8 and TRBJ1-2, with TRBD1 matching 7 bases. The V and J ends lost 5 bases and 7 bases, in that order; junction bases with no gene match: 4. Germline CDR1 and CDR2: SGHVS and FQNEAQ. There are 12 residues in the CDR3. CDR3 nucleotides: TGTGCCAGCAGCCCGACAGGGATTGGCTACACCTTC. Residues: CASSPTGIGYTF.

This clone was observed a handful of times. As DNA, the CDR3 is TGTGCCAGCAGTTTGACAGCCCTCTCCTCCTACAATGAGCAGTTCTTC. Translating it yields CASSLTALSSYNEQFF. This chain joins TRBV27 and TRBJ2-1; possible D gene TRBD1, 5 bases. This CDR3 is 16 amino acids long. CDR1 is MNHEY and CDR2 is SMNVEV in the germline V gene (reference sequence). With 3 bases removed from V and 0 bases from J, the gap between germline ends came to 12 bases.

This chain connects TRBV29-1 to TRBJ2-5; D is perhaps TRBD2 (6 bases). CDR3 length: 15 residues. Germline V gene sequence: CDR1 SQVTM, CDR2 ANQGSEA. Trimming removed 4 bases at V and 0 bases at J, with 15 bases between. The CDR3 spells CSVAGGPTNQETQYF. For the CDR3, the DNA is TGCAGCGTTGCCGGGGGACCGACAAACCAAGAGACCCAGTACTTC.

This sequence joins TRBV9 and TRBJ1-5; a weak D match, TRBD1 (5 bases). The CDR3 is made up of 15 amino acids. Trimming pared 4 bases from V and 1 base from J, leaving 12 bases between. Germline V lookup: CDR1 SGDLS, CDR2 YYNGEE. The DNA of the CDR3 is TGTGCCAGCAGCCCCTCGGGGGTGAGCAATCAGCCCCAGCATTTT. The encoded protein is CASSPSGVSNQPQHF.

The chain carries TRBV10-3 and TRBJ2-7; TRBD2 might be the D (5 bases). From germline, CDR1 is ENHRY and CDR2 SYGVKD. Trimming took off 11 bases at V and 0 bases at J, with 11 bases between the two ends. The CDR3 runs 12 residues. CDR3 nucleotide sequence: TGTGCCTCCCAAGGGAGCTCCTACGAGCAGTACTTC. This sequence encodes CASQGSSYEQYF.